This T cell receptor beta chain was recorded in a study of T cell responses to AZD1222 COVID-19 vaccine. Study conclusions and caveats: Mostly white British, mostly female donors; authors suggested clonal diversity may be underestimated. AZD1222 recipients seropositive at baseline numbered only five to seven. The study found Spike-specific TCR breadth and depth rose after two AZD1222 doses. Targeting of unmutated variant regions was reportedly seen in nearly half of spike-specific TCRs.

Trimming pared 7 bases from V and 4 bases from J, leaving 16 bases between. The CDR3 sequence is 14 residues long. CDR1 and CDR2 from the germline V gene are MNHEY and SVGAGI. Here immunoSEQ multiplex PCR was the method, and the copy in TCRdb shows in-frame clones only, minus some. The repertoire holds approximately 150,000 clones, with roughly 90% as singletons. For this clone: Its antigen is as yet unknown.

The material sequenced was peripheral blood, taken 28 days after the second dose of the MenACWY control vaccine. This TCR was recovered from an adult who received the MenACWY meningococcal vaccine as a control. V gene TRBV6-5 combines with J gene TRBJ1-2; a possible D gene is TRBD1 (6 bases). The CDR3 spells CASIRTTGIYGYTF. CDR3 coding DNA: TGTGCCAGCATCCGAACGACAGGTATCTATGGCTACACCTTC.